This TCR beta chain emerged from a study of T-cell reconstitution after alpha-beta-depleted transplantation in children. TCRbeta library preparation incorporated unique molecular identifiers. A single record per CDR3 protein comes from TCRdb applying MiXCR to the PCR reads. This sample has roughly 610,000 distinct CDR3 sequences, with roughly 10% found just once. V dropped 9 bases and J dropped 7; count of bases not matched to a gene: 12. This CDR3 contains 15 residues. Per the germline V gene, CDR1 is KGHDR and CDR2 is SFDVKD. This specimen was PBMCs from the stem cell graft donor, taken from the stem cell graft. The clonotype was recovered from a human donor who donated a stem cell graft to a child with acute myeloid leukemia. V is TRBV24-1 and J is TRBJ2-1; 9 bases are a match to TRBD1. CDR3 in amino acids: CATSTGTGSNNEQFF. The CDR3 nucleotides are TGTGCCACCTCCACCGGGACAGGGAGTAATAATGAGCAGTTCTTC.